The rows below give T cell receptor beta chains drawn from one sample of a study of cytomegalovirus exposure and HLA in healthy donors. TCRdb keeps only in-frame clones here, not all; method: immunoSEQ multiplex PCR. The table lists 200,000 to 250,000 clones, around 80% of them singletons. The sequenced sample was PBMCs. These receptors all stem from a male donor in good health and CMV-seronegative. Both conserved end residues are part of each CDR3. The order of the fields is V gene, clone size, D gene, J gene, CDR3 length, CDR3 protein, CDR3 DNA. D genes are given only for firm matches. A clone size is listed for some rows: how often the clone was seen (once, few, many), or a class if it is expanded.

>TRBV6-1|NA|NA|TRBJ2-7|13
CASSETRVGEQYF
TGTGCCAGCAGTGAAACCAGGGTGGGCGAGCAGTACTTC
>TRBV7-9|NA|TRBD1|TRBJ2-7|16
CASSKEGQGKSYEQYF
TGTGCCAGCAGCAAAGAAGGACAGGGCAAATCCTACGAGCAGTACTTC
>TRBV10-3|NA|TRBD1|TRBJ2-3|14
CANSLGQGWDTQYF
TGTGCCAACTCCCTAGGACAGGGATGGGATACGCAGTATTTT
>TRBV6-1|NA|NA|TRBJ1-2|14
CASSQTGANYGYTF
TGTGCCAGCAGTCAAACAGGTGCTAACTATGGCTACACCTTC
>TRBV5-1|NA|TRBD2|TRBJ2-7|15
CASSTPGLAYYEQYF
TGCGCCAGCAGCACTCCGGGACTAGCTTACTACGAGCAGTACTTC
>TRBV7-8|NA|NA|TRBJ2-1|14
CASSLGLDLDEQFF
TGTGCCAGCAGCTTAGGACTCGATTTGGATGAGCAGTTCTTC
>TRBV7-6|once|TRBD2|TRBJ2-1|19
CASSFAVAGGRSSYNEQFF
TGTGCCAGCAGCTTTGCGGTAGCGGGAGGCCGAAGCTCCTACAATGAGCAGTTCTTC
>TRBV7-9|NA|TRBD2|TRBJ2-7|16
CASSLEVAGASYEQYF
TGTGCCAGCAGCTTAGAAGTAGCGGGGGCGTCCTACGAGCAGTACTTC
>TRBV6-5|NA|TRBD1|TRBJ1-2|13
CASSSDRVSGYTF
TGTGCCAGCAGTTCCGACAGGGTCAGCGGCTACACCTTC
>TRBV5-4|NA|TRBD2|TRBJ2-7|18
CASSLNRWANRGDDEQYF
TGTGCCAGCAGCTTGAATCGGTGGGCGAATCGGGGGGATGACGAGCAGTACTTC
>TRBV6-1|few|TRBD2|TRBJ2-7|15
CASSEGLAGGSEQYF
TGTGCCAGCAGTGAGGGTCTAGCGGGCGGGAGCGAGCAGTACTTC
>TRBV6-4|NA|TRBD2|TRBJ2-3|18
CASSDLLASGPLNDTQYF
TGTGCCAGCAGTGACCTTCTTGCTAGCGGCCCGCTCAACGATACGCAGTATTTT
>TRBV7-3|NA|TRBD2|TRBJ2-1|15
CASSLELAENNEQFF
TGTGCCAGCAGCTTAGAACTAGCGGAAAACAATGAGCAGTTCTTC
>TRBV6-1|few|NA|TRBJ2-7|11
CASSDLREQYF
TGTGCCAGCAGTGACCTACGCGAGCAGTACTTC
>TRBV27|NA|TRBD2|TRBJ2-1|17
CASSSRAPSGRANEQFF
TGTGCCAGCAGTTCTAGGGCCCCTAGCGGGAGGGCCAATGAGCAGTTCTTC
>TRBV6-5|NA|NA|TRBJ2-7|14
CASKFRVQSYEQYF
TGTGCCAGCAAATTCAGGGTCCAATCCTACGAGCAGTACTTC
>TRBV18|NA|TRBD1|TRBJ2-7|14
CASSNRDSSYEQYF
TGTGCCAGCTCAAACCGGGACAGCTCCTACGAGCAGTACTTC
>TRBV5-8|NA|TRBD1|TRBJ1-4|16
CASSPGTGARGEKLFF
TGTGCCAGCAGCCCCGGGACAGGGGCGCGAGGTGAAAAACTGTTTTTT
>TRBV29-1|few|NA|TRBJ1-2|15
CSVDHQGPDIYGYTF
TGCAGCGTTGATCATCAGGGCCCGGACATCTATGGCTACACCTTC
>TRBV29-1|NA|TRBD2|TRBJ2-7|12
CSGRLAGGEQYF
TGCAGCGGGCGACTAGCGGGTGGTGAGCAGTACTTC
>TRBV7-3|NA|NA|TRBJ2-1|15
CASSPDRAGYNEQFF
TGTGCCAGCAGCCCTGACAGGGCGGGATACAATGAGCAGTTCTTC
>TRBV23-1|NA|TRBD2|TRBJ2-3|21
CASSQTGQGGTSGRLGDTQYF
TGCGCCAGCAGTCAGACTGGACAGGGGGGGACTAGCGGGAGACTTGGAGATACGCAGTATTTT
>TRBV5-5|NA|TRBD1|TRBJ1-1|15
CASSLGNRGLKEAFF
TGTGCCAGCAGCTTGGGTAACAGGGGGCTGAAGGAAGCTTTCTTT
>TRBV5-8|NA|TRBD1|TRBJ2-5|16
CASSPRTGWLQETQYF
TGTGCCAGCAGCCCCCGGACAGGGTGGCTACAAGAGACCCAGTACTTC